These T cell receptor beta chains were read from a single sample in a study of OX40 agonist ivuxolimab in advanced cancers. The table came from immunoSEQ multiplex PCR; TCRdb's copy has only in-frame clones and leaves some out. The sample has tens of thousands of clones; roughly 87% are singletons. This specimen was CD4+ or CD8+ T cells sorted from blood, taken in a trial of the OX40 agonist ivuxolimab. All receptors derive from an adult with an advanced solid tumor such as melanoma, head and neck, liver or kidney cancer. Both conserved end residues are part of each CDR3. D genes are given only for firm matches. Only part of the rows carry a size: once, few, many, or a class if the clone is expanded.

-	TRBV30	-	TRBJ1-4	TGTGCCTGGAGTGTAAAGGGAACTGAAAAACTGTTTTTT	CAWSVKGTEKLFF
-	TRBV15	-	TRBJ1-4	TGTGCCACCAGCAGAGGAGGAACTAATGAAAAACTGTTTTTT	CATSRGGTNEKLFF
-	TRBV19	-	TRBJ1-1	TGTGCCAGTAGTATTCGGTGGGTAGGCACTGAAGCTTTCTTT	CASSIRWVGTEAFF
-	TRBV5-6	-	TRBJ1-1	TGTGCCAGCAGCTTGGGGGTTCAGGGGGAAGCTTTCTTT	CASSLGVQGEAFF
-	TRBV29-1	-	TRBJ1-6	TGCAGCGTTGCCATGGGCGTGAGGAATTCACCCCTCCACTTT	CSVAMGVRNSPLHF
-	TRBV7-8	-	TRBJ1-1	TGTGCCAGCAGCTCGGAGGGGGGGCAGGTCACTGAAGCTTTCTTT	CASSSEGGQVTEAFF
TRBD2	TRBV10-2	-	TRBJ2-5	TGCGCCAGCAGCGGACTAGCGGGTGTACAAGAGACCCAGTACTTC	CASSGLAGVQETQYF
TRBD2	TRBV5-4	-	TRBJ2-7	TGTGCCAGCAGCCGTAGCGGGGCGATACATTACGAGCAGTACTTC	CASSRSGAIHYEQYF
-	TRBV5-1	-	TRBJ2-3	TGCGCCAGCAGCGAGGGACGGGGCCGAGTCAGCACAGATACGCAGTATTTT	CASSEGRGRVSTDTQYF
-	TRBV11-3	-	TRBJ2-5	TGTGCCAGCAGCTTAGGCGGGAACAGTGAGACCCAGTACTTC	CASSLGGNSETQYF
TRBD1	TRBV6-1	-	TRBJ1-3	TGTGCCAGCAGTGCTTATACAGGGGCTGGTGGAAACACCATATATTTT	CASSAYTGAGGNTIYF
TRBD1	TRBV2	-	TRBJ1-1	TGTGCCAGCAGTGGGATACAGGGGAAGAATGCTTTCTTT	CASSGIQGKNAFF
-	TRBV5-6	once	TRBJ1-2	TGTGCCAGCAGCCCGCAGCGAAACTATGGCTACACCTTC	CASSPQRNYGYTF
-	TRBV11-2	-	TRBJ1-1	TGTGCCAGCAGCTTAAATCGGGTGGGCACTGAAGCTTTCTTT	CASSLNRVGTEAFF
-	TRBV27	-	TRBJ2-5	TGTGCCAGCAGTGGATTGGCGCGTGAGACCCAGTACTTC	CASSGLARETQYF
-	TRBV5-1	-	TRBJ2-2	TGCGCCAGCAGCTTGGACGGTTACACCGGGGAGCTGTTTTTT	CASSLDGYTGELFF
-	TRBV9	-	TRBJ2-7	TGTGCCAGCAGCGTAAGGGACACCTACGAGCAGTACTTC	CASSVRDTYEQYF
-	TRBV2	-	TRBJ2-2	TGTGCCAGCAGTGTGCCCCAGGGTGGGAACACCGGGGAGCTGTTTTTT	CASSVPQGGNTGELFF
-	TRBV18	-	TRBJ2-3	TGTGCCAGCTCACCAGGAACAGATACGCAGTATTTT	CASSPGTDTQYF
TRBD2	TRBV27	-	TRBJ2-1	TGTGCCAGCAGTTCGACTAGCGGGAGGGCGTCAGGGGAGCAGTTCTTC	CASSSTSGRASGEQFF